These T cell receptor beta chains were read from a single sample in a study of blood T cell repertoires in COVID-19. Data came from immunoSEQ multiplex PCR; TCRdb stores just in-frame clones and leaves some out. Found here are about 140,000 clones, over 75% of them singletons; the top ten hold 2.5% to 3%. Source material: PBMCs or T cells enriched from blood (not recorded which). All receptors come from a woman in her forties or fifties who had recovered from COVID-19. Both conserved end residues are part of each CDR3. D genes are given only for firm matches. Some rows mark clone size as missing; the rest say once, few, many or name a class of expanded clone.

J gene: TRBJ2-2
V gene: TRBV5-1
clone size: -
CDR3 length: 15
D gene: TRBD2
CDR3 protein: CASSLRTRDTGELFF
CDR3 DNA: TGCGCCAGCAGCTTAAGGACTAGGGACACCGGGGAGCTGTTTTTT

J gene: TRBJ1-1
V gene: TRBV5-4
clone size: -
CDR3 length: 15
D gene: -
CDR3 protein: CASSLGARGGTEAFF
CDR3 DNA: TGTGCCAGCAGCTTGGGGGCCCGGGGGGGGACTGAAGCTTTCTTT

J gene: TRBJ2-5
V gene: TRBV23-1
clone size: -
CDR3 length: 13
D gene: -
CDR3 protein: CASSRDLGETQYF
CDR3 DNA: TGCGCCAGCAGCCGGGACTTAGGAGAGACCCAGTACTTC

J gene: TRBJ1-4
V gene: TRBV5-1
clone size: -
CDR3 length: 15
D gene: -
CDR3 protein: CASSLGPGQNEKLFF
CDR3 DNA: TGCGCCAGCAGCTTGGGGCCAGGCCAGAATGAAAAACTGTTTTTT

J gene: TRBJ2-5
V gene: TRBV9
clone size: once
CDR3 length: 16
D gene: TRBD2
CDR3 protein: CASSVGSGGLQETQYF
CDR3 DNA: TGTGCCAGCAGCGTAGGGAGCGGGGGGCTCCAAGAGACCCAGTACTTC

J gene: TRBJ2-1
V gene: TRBV20-1
clone size: -
CDR3 length: 15
D gene: TRBD2
CDR3 protein: CSASSGRGSYNEQFF
CDR3 DNA: TGCAGTGCTAGTAGCGGGAGGGGCTCCTACAATGAGCAGTTCTTC

J gene: TRBJ2-1
V gene: TRBV28
clone size: -
CDR3 length: 11
D gene: -
CDR3 protein: CASSLRLEQFF
CDR3 DNA: TGTGCCAGCAGTTTACGTCTTGAGCAGTTCTTC

J gene: TRBJ2-7
V gene: TRBV11-3
clone size: -
CDR3 length: 15
D gene: -
CDR3 protein: CASSLAPAGKEEQYF
CDR3 DNA: TGTGCCAGCAGCTTAGCCCCCGCGGGTAAGGAGGAGCAGTACTTC

J gene: TRBJ2-7
V gene: TRBV19
clone size: -
CDR3 length: 15
D gene: TRBD1
CDR3 protein: CASSIAGTGSYEQYF
CDR3 DNA: TGTGCCAGTAGTATCGCGGGGACAGGGTCCTACGAGCAGTACTTC

J gene: TRBJ2-5
V gene: TRBV30
clone size: -
CDR3 length: 15
D gene: -
CDR3 protein: CAWSVIWSEEETQYF
CDR3 DNA: TGTGCCTGGAGTGTAATATGGAGTGAGGAAGAGACCCAGTACTTC

J gene: TRBJ2-3
V gene: TRBV4-1
clone size: -
CDR3 length: 16
D gene: TRBD2
CDR3 protein: CASSQASGRASDTQYF
CDR3 DNA: TGCGCCAGCAGCCAAGCTAGCGGGAGGGCCTCAGATACGCAGTATTTT

J gene: TRBJ1-6
V gene: TRBV5-1
clone size: -
CDR3 length: 16
D gene: -
CDR3 protein: CASSQLGGGGNSPLHF
CDR3 DNA: TGCGCCAGCAGCCAGTTGGGAGGAGGTGGGAATTCACCCCTCCACTTT

J gene: TRBJ2-7
V gene: TRBV29-1
clone size: few
CDR3 length: 13
D gene: -
CDR3 protein: CSVTGPSSYEQYF
CDR3 DNA: TGCAGCGTTACAGGGCCCTCCTCCTACGAGCAGTACTTC

J gene: TRBJ2-7
V gene: TRBV19
clone size: once
CDR3 length: 14
D gene: -
CDR3 protein: CASSITGVPYEQYF
CDR3 DNA: TGTGCCAGTAGTATTACGGGGGTACCCTACGAGCAGTACTTC

J gene: TRBJ1-5
V gene: TRBV6-2/TRBV6-3
clone size: few
CDR3 length: 16
D gene: -
CDR3 protein: CASTPRGRYSNQPQHF
CDR3 DNA: TGTGCCAGCACCCCTAGGGGCAGATATAGCAATCAGCCCCAGCATTTT

J gene: TRBJ2-3
V gene: TRBV5-1
clone size: -
CDR3 length: 17
D gene: TRBD2
CDR3 protein: CASSLGGTSVSTDTQYF
CDR3 DNA: TGCGCCAGCAGCTTGGGAGGGACTAGCGTGAGCACAGATACACAGTATTTT

J gene: TRBJ2-5
V gene: TRBV5-4
clone size: -
CDR3 length: 15
D gene: -
CDR3 protein: CASSFHWDIQETQYF
CDR3 DNA: TGTGCCAGCAGTTTTCACTGGGACATCCAAGAGACCCAGTACTTC

J gene: TRBJ1-1
V gene: TRBV28
clone size: few
CDR3 length: 11
D gene: -
CDR3 protein: CASTRNTEAFF
CDR3 DNA: TGTGCCAGCACCCGGAACACTGAAGCTTTCTTT

J gene: TRBJ2-1
V gene: TRBV28
clone size: -
CDR3 length: 17
D gene: TRBD2
CDR3 protein: CASSPGLAGGLYNEQFF
CDR3 DNA: TGTGCCAGCAGTCCAGGTCTAGCGGGAGGCCTCTACAATGAGCAGTTCTTC

J gene: TRBJ1-1
V gene: TRBV9
clone size: -
CDR3 length: 14
D gene: -
CDR3 protein: CASSPKEPNTEAFF
CDR3 DNA: TGTGCCAGCAGCCCCAAGGAGCCGAACACTGAAGCTTTCTTT

J gene: TRBJ2-2
V gene: TRBV4-1
clone size: -
CDR3 length: 15
D gene: -
CDR3 protein: CASSQTGWSYGELFF
CDR3 DNA: TGCGCCAGCAGCCAGACAGGTTGGTCGTACGGGGAGCTGTTTTTT

J gene: TRBJ2-1
V gene: TRBV27
clone size: -
CDR3 length: 18
D gene: -
CDR3 protein: CASSLKPPEGRVYNEQFF
CDR3 DNA: TGTGCCAGCAGTCTAAAACCCCCGGAGGGACGGGTATACAATGAGCAGTTCTTC

J gene: TRBJ2-5
V gene: TRBV10-3
clone size: -
CDR3 length: 11
D gene: TRBD2
CDR3 protein: CATGLAETQYF
CDR3 DNA: TGTGCCACCGGACTAGCGGAGACCCAGTACTTC

J gene: TRBJ2-1
V gene: TRBV6-5
clone size: -
CDR3 length: 14
D gene: -
CDR3 protein: CASSPRPEGNEQFF
CDR3 DNA: TGTGCCAGCAGTCCGCGGCCCGAGGGCAATGAGCAGTTCTTC

J gene: TRBJ2-7
V gene: TRBV2
clone size: once
CDR3 length: 14
D gene: -
CDR3 protein: CASTNFGGTDEQYF
CDR3 DNA: TGTGCCAGCACCAACTTCGGCGGGACGGACGAGCAGTACTTC

J gene: TRBJ1-2
V gene: TRBV9
clone size: -
CDR3 length: 16
D gene: TRBD1
CDR3 protein: CASSGPDRVKYDGYTF
CDR3 DNA: TGTGCCAGCAGCGGACCGGACAGGGTTAAATATGATGGCTACACCTTC

J gene: TRBJ2-1
V gene: TRBV6-7
clone size: -
CDR3 length: 18
D gene: TRBD2
CDR3 protein: CASSYGFKRESAYNEQFF
CDR3 DNA: TGTGCCAGCAGTTACGGGTTTAAGCGGGAGTCCGCGTACAATGAGCAGTTCTTC

J gene: TRBJ2-5
V gene: TRBV2
clone size: few
CDR3 length: 15
D gene: -
CDR3 protein: CASAEDSMVRETQYF
CDR3 DNA: TGTGCCAGCGCAGAGGACTCAATGGTCCGAGAGACCCAGTACTTC

J gene: TRBJ2-3
V gene: TRBV2
clone size: -
CDR3 length: 17
D gene: TRBD2
CDR3 protein: CASSYTSGGASADTQYF
CDR3 DNA: TGTGCCAGCAGCTACACTAGCGGGGGGGCCTCGGCAGATACGCAGTATTTT

J gene: TRBJ1-1
V gene: TRBV2
clone size: -
CDR3 length: 15
D gene: -
CDR3 protein: CASSDYFGMNTEAFF
CDR3 DNA: TGTGCCAGCAGTGACTACTTCGGGATGAACACTGAAGCTTTCTTT

J gene: TRBJ1-5
V gene: TRBV19
clone size: once
CDR3 length: 13
D gene: -
CDR3 protein: CASTGTLNQPQHF
CDR3 DNA: TGTGCCAGTACGGGTACTTTGAATCAGCCCCAGCATTTT

J gene: TRBJ2-1
V gene: TRBV11-2
clone size: -
CDR3 length: 14
D gene: -
CDR3 protein: CASSRGGSYNEQFF
CDR3 DNA: TGTGCCAGCAGCCGAGGGGGTTCCTACAATGAGCAGTTCTTC

J gene: TRBJ1-1
V gene: TRBV19
clone size: -
CDR3 length: 13
D gene: TRBD1
CDR3 protein: CASSAKTGTEAFF
CDR3 DNA: TGTGCCAGTAGTGCAAAGACAGGGACTGAAGCTTTCTTT

J gene: TRBJ1-3
V gene: TRBV3-1/TRBV3-2
clone size: -
CDR3 length: 15
D gene: -
CDR3 protein: CASDRGGNSGNTIYF
CDR3 DNA: TGTGCCAGCGACCGGGGGGGGAACTCTGGAAACACCATATATTTT

J gene: TRBJ2-5
V gene: TRBV10-1
clone size: few
CDR3 length: 13
D gene: -
CDR3 protein: CASSAGDMETQYF
CDR3 DNA: TGCGCCAGCAGTGCCGGGGACATGGAGACCCAGTACTTC

J gene: TRBJ1-2
V gene: TRBV25-1
clone size: -
CDR3 length: 12
D gene: TRBD1
CDR3 protein: CASSGDRAGYTF
CDR3 DNA: TGTGCCAGCAGTGGGGACAGGGCGGGCTACACCTTC

J gene: TRBJ2-1
V gene: TRBV6-5
clone size: -
CDR3 length: 15
D gene: TRBD2
CDR3 protein: CASGISGGAGNEQFF
CDR3 DNA: TGTGCCAGCGGAATTAGCGGGGGGGCCGGCAATGAGCAGTTCTTC

J gene: TRBJ2-1
V gene: TRBV6-5
clone size: -
CDR3 length: 15
D gene: TRBD2
CDR3 protein: CASRQTSGGAGEQFF
CDR3 DNA: TGTGCCAGCAGACAGACTAGCGGGGGGGCAGGAGAGCAGTTCTTC

J gene: TRBJ1-1
V gene: TRBV10-1
clone size: few
CDR3 length: 14
D gene: TRBD1
CDR3 protein: CASSERQGGTEAFF
CDR3 DNA: TGCGCCAGCAGTGAGCGACAGGGGGGGACTGAAGCTTTCTTT

J gene: TRBJ1-5
V gene: TRBV19
clone size: -
CDR3 length: 15
D gene: -
CDR3 protein: CASSIASVFNQPQHF
CDR3 DNA: TGTGCCAGTAGTATAGCATCAGTCTTTAATCAGCCCCAGCATTTT

J gene: TRBJ1-6
V gene: TRBV6-5
clone size: few
CDR3 length: 13
D gene: TRBD1
CDR3 protein: CASGRTGSSPLHF
CDR3 DNA: TGTGCCAGCGGCCGGACAGGGAGTTCACCCCTCCACTTT

J gene: TRBJ2-2
V gene: TRBV28
clone size: -
CDR3 length: 14
D gene: TRBD2
CDR3 protein: CASAGVGYTGELFF
CDR3 DNA: TGTGCCAGCGCGGGAGTCGGTTACACCGGGGAGCTGTTTTTT